The entry below gives a single TCR beta chain sequence along with its context. The V gene's germline CDR1 is MNHEY and CDR2 SVGEGT. Germline trimming cut 5 bases from V and 4 bases from J; bases unmatched to any gene: 10. CDR3 size: 15 residues. These data come from a study of blood T cell repertoires in COVID-19. Study details: The United States, Italy and Spain provided the acute and convalescent COVID-19 samples. T cells, B-cell-depleted T cells, or PBMCs supplied cDNA or gDNA.

Assay: immunoSEQ multiplex PCR; the TCRdb copy retains only in-frame clones and omits some. The repertoire holds a few hundred thousand clones, with roughly 85% as singletons. This TCR was recovered from a man between 50 and 59 years old with active or convalescent COVID-19. The source material was peripheral blood. The rearrangement joins TRBV6-2 or TRBV6-3 to TRBJ1-2, with 7 bases fitting TRBD1. In nucleotides, the CDR3 is TGTGCCAGCAGTGCTCCGGGACAGTCCCTCTATGGCTACACCTTC. This gives the protein CASSAPGQSLYGYTF.